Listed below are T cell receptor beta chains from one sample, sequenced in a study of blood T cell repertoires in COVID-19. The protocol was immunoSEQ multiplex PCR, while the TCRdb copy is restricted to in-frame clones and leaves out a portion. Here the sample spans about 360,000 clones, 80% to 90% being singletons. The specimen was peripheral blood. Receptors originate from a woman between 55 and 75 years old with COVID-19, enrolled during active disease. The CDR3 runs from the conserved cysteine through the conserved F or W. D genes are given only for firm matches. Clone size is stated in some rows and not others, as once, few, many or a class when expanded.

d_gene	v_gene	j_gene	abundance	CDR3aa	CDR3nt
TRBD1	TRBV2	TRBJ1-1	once	CATPGDRATEAFF	TGTGCCACCCCAGGGGACAGGGCCACTGAAGCTTTCTTT
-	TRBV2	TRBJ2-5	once	CASSRTGNEETQYF	TGTGCCAGCAGCCGTACAGGGAACGAAGAGACCCAGTACTTC
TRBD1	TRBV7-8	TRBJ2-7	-	CASSLQGAVYEQYF	TGTGCCAGCAGTTTACAGGGGGCGGTTTACGAGCAGTACTTC
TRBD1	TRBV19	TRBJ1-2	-	CASSINGRGHGYTF	TGTGCCAGTAGTATTAATGGCAGGGGGCACGGCTACACCTTC
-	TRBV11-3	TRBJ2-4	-	CASSFDSKNIQYF	TGTGCCAGCAGCTTTGACAGCAAAAACATTCAGTACTTC
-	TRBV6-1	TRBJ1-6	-	CASSEARGRSPLHF	TGTGCCAGCAGTGAAGCGCGAGGAAGGTCACCCCTCCACTTT
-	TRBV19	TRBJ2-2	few	CASREQGPGAGELFF	TGTGCCAGTAGGGAACAGGGACCTGGCGCCGGGGAGCTGTTTTTT
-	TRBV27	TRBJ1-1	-	CASSHRPTVNTEAFF	TGTGCCAGCAGTCACCGTCCGACAGTGAACACTGAAGCTTTCTTT
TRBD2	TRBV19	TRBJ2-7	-	CASSLPGLAYEQYF	TGTGCCAGTAGTCTACCGGGACTAGCGTACGAGCAGTACTTC
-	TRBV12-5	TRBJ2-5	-	CASGPEGWGTQYF	TGTGCTAGTGGCCCGGAGGGGTGGGGGACCCAGTACTTC
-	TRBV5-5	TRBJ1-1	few	CASSLSLGGATEAFF	TGTGCCAGCAGCTTGTCTTTAGGCGGGGCCACTGAAGCTTTCTTT
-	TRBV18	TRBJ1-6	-	CASSPFTSENSPLHF	TGTGCCAGCTCACCCTTCACAAGCGAGAATTCACCCCTCCACTTT
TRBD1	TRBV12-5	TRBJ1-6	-	CASGLVDKTGENSPLHF	TGTGCTAGTGGTTTGGTAGATAAGACAGGGGAAAATTCACCCCTCCACTTT
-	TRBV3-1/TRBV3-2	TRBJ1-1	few	CASSQGANTEAFF	TGTGCCAGCAGCCAAGGAGCGAACACTGAAGCTTTCTTT
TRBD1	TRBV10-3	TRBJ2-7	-	CAISGQDYEQYF	TGTGCCATCAGCGGACAGGACTACGAGCAGTACTTC
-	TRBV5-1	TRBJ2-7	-	CASSLGGGSYEQYF	TGCGCCAGCAGCTTGGGGGGCGGATCCTACGAGCAGTACTTC
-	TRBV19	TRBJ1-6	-	CASSIEVNSPLHF	TGTGCCAGTAGTATCGAGGTTAATTCACCCCTCCACTTT
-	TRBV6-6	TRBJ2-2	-	CASVRRENTGELFF	TGTGCCAGCGTAAGGCGGGAGAACACCGGGGAGCTGTTTTTT
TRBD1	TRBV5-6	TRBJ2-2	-	CASSILGTGRHTGELFF	TGTGCCAGCAGCATCCTCGGGACAGGGAGGCACACCGGGGAGCTGTTTTTT